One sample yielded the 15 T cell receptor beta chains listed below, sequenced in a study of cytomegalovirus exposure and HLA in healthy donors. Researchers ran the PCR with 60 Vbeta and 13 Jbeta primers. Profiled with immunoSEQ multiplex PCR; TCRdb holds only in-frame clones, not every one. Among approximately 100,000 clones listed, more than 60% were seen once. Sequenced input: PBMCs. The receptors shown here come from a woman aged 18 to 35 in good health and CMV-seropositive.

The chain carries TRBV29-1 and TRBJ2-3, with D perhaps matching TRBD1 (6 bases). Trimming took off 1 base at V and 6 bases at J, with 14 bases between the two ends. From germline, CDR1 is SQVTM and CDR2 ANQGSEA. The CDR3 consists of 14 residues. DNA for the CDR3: TGCAGCGTTGAAGGCCCATGGCAGGGGGATACGCAGTATTTT. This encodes CSVEGPWQGDTQYF.

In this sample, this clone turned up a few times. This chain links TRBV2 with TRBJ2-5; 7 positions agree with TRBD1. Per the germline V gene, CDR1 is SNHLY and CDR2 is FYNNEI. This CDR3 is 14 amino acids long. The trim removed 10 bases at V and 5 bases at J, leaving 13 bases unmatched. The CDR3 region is CATAGQGVRETQYF. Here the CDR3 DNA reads TGTGCCACCGCCGGGCAGGGGGTTCGGGAGACCCAGTACTTC. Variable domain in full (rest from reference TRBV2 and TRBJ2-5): EPEVTQTPSHQVTQMGQEVILRCVPISNHLYFYWYRQILGQKVEFLVSFYNNEISEKSEIFDDQFSVERPDGSNFTLKIRSTKLEDSAMYFCATAGQGVRETQYFGPGTRLLVL.

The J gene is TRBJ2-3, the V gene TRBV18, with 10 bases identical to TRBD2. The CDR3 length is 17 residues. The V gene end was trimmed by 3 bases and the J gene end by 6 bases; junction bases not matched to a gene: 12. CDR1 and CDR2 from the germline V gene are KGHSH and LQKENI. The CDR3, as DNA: TGTGCCAGCTCACCGACCGGTCCTAGCGGGAGTAGGGATACGCAGTATTTT. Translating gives CASSPTGPSGSRDTQYF.

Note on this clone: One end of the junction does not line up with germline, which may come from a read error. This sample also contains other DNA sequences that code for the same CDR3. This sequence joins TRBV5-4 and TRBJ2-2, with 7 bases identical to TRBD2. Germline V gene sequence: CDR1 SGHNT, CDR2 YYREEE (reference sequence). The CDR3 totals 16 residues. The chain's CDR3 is CASSSRESGATGELFF. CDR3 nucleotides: TGTGCCAGCAGCTCGCGAGAAAGCGGGGCTACCGGGGAGCTGTTCTTT.

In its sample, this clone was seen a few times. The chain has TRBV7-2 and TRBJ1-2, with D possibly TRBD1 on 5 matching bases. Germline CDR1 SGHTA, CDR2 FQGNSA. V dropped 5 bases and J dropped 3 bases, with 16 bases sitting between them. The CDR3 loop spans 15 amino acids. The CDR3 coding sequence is TGTGCCAGCAGCCCCCGGCCAGGAGGGGACTATGGCTACACCTTC. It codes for CASSPRPGGDYGYTF.

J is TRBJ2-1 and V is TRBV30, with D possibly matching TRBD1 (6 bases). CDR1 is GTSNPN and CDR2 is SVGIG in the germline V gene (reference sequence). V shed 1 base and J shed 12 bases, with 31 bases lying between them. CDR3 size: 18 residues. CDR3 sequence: CAWSEDGVSGTIWDGQFF. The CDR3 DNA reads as TGTGCCTGGAGTGAAGATGGCGTTTCCGGGACAATCTGGGATGGGCAGTTCTTC.

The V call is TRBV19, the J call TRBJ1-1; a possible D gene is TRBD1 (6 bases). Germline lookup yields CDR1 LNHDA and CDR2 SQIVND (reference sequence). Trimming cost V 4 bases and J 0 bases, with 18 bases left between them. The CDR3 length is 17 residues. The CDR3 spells CASSTGATRPMNTEAFF. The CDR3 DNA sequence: TGTGCCAGTAGTACAGGGGCCACAAGACCCATGAACACTGAAGCTTTCTTT. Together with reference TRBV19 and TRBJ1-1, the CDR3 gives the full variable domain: DGGITQSPKYLFRKEGQNVTLSCEQNLNHDAMYWYRQDPGQGLRLIYYSQIVNDFQKGDIAEGYSVSREKKESFPLTVTSAQKNPTAFYLCASSTGATRPMNTEAFFGQGTRLTVV.

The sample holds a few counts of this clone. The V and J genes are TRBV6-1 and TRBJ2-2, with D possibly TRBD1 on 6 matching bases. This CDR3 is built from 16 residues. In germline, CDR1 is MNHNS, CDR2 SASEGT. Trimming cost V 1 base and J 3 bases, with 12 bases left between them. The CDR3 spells CASSEDQDSYTGELFF. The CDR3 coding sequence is TGTGCCAGCAGTGAAGATCAGGACAGCTACACCGGGGAGCTGTTTTTT.

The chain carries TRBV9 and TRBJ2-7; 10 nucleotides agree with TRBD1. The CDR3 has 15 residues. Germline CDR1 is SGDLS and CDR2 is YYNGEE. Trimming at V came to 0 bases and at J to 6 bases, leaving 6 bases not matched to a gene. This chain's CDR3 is CASSVGTGGLGEQYF. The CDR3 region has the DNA TGTGCCAGCAGCGTAGGGACAGGGGGTCTGGGCGAGCAGTACTTC.

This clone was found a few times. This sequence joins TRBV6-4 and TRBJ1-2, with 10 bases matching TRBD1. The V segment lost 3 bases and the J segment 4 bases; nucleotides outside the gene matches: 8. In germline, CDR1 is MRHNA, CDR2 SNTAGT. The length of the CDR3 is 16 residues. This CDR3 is CASSEGTGEPGYGYTF. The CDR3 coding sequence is TGTGCCAGCAGTGAAGGGACAGGGGAACCGGGCTATGGCTACACCTTC.

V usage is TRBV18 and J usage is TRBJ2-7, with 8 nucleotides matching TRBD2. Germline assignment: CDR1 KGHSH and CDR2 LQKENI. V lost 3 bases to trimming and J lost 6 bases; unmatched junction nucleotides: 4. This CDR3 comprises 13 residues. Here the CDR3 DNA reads TGTGCCAGCTCACCCGGGACTAGTCCCGAGCAGTACTTC. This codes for CASSPGTSPEQYF. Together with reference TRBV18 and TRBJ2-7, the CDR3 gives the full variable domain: NAGVMQNPRHLVRRRGQEARLRCSPMKGHSHVYWYRQLPEEGLKFMVYLQKENIIDESGMPKERFSAEFPKEGPSILRIQQVVRGDSAAYFCASSPGTSPEQYFGPGTRLTVT.

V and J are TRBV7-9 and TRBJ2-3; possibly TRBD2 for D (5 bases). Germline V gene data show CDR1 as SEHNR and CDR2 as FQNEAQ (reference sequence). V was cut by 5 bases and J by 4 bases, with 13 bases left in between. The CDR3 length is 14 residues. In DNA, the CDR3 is TGTGCCAGCAGCCCCCGTGGAGGACCAGATACGCAGTATTTT. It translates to CASSPRGGPDTQYF.

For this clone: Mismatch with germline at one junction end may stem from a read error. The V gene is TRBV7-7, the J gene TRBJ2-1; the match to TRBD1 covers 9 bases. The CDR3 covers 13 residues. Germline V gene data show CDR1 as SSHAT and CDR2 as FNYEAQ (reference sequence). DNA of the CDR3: TGTGCTAGCAGCTTAGGGACAGGGAATGAGCAGTTCTTC. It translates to CASSLGTGNEQFF.

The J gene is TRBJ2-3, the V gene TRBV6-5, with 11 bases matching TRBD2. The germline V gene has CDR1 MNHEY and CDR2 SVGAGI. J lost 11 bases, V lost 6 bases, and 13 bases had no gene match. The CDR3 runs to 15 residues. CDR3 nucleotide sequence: TGTGCCAGCAGCAAAACTAGCGGGAGCCCCTCGGTGCAGTATTTT. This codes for CASSKTSGSPSVQYF.

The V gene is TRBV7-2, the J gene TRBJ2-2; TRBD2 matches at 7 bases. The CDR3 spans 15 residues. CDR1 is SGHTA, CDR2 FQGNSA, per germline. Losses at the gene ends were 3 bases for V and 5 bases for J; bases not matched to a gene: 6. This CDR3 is CASSFGGSRTGELFF. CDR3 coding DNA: TGTGCCAGCAGCTTCGGCGGGAGCAGGACCGGGGAGCTGTTTTTT.